These 25 T cell receptor beta chains originate from one sample sequenced in a study of metastatic and nonmetastatic thyroid tumors. Thyroid surgery was performed in patients who had received no treatment beforehand. TCRdb re-called clones via MiXCR from the PCR reads. Among around 45,000 clones listed, about 3.3% were seen once. The sample consisted of blood. The receptors shown here come from a female donor with papillary thyroid cancer or a benign thyroid nodule (not recorded which). Some clones in this sample may be carry-over from other donors' samples.

The genes are TRBV18 and TRBJ2-1; D is unclear. The germline CDR1 and CDR2 sequences are KGHSH and LQKENI. The V and J ends lost 4 bases and 9 bases respectively, with 13 bases between them. The length of the CDR3 is 13 residues. This CDR3 reads CASSLRVAVEQFF. DNA for the CDR3: TGTGCCAGCTCACTCCGTGTGGCCGTTGAGCAGTTCTTC.

This clone was counted many times. This sequence joins TRBV11-2 and TRBJ2-7, with D unresolved. Trimming stripped 3 bases from V and 4 bases from J, with 7 bases between. The CDR3 spans 12 residues. Germline CDR1 and CDR2: SGHAT and FQNNGV. The DNA of the CDR3 is TGTGCCAGCAGCTTGGGTACATACGAGCAGTACTTC. Translating it yields CASSLGTYEQYF.

With regard to this clone: One end of the junction varies from germline; a read error may be responsible. The chain couples TRBV6-1 to TRBJ2-2, with a tentative D call TRBD1 (5 bases). This CDR3 spans 15 amino acids. Germline loops: CDR1 MNHNS, CDR2 SASEGT. The CDR3 DNA reads TGTGCCAGCAGAACAGGTGGCGCCGACACCTGGGAGCTGTTTTTT. It encodes CASRTGGADTWELFF.

The gene calls are TRBV28 and TRBJ1-2; a possible D gene is TRBD1 (6 bases). V was clipped by 3 bases and J by 9 bases, with 14 bases between them. This CDR3 spans 13 amino acids. The germline CDR1 and CDR2 sequences are MDHEN and SYDVKM. DNA of the CDR3: TGTGCCAGCAGTTTGGGGGGGGCCGTCAGCTACACCTTC. Residues: CASSLGGAVSYTF.

This clone was picked up a small number of times. V is TRBV20-1 and J is TRBJ2-1; D is ambiguous. The CDR3 is 14 residues long. Trimming took 0 bases from V and 5 from J, leaving 11 bases between them. Germline CDR1 DFQATT, CDR2 SNEGSKA (reference sequence). CDR3 amino acids: CSARDSLRHNEQFF. The CDR3 DNA follows: TGCAGTGCTAGAGATAGTTTACGTCACAATGAGCAGTTCTTC.

This clone showed up many times. The rearrangement links TRBV12-3 or TRBV12-4 to TRBJ1-5; the D gene is possibly TRBD1 (5 bases). The CDR3 is 15 residues long. Between the trimmed V and J ends, which lost 6 bases and 5 bases, there was a span of 17 bases. Here the CDR3 reads CASSPSRRGDQPQHF. In DNA form, the CDR3 reads TGTGCCAGCAGCCCTTCGAGGAGGGGCGATCAGCCCCAGCATTTT.

This clone was observed many times. The V call is TRBV27, the J call TRBJ2-2, with 8 bases fitting TRBD2. The germline V gene encodes CDR1 MNHEY and CDR2 SMNVEV (reference sequence). This CDR3 comprises 16 residues. Trimming took 6 bases from V and 4 from J; bases not matched to a gene: 10. The CDR3 DNA reads TGTGCCAGCAGCTCGAATCGCGGGAGGTTCACCGGGGAGCTGTTTTTT. The encoded protein is CASSSNRGRFTGELFF.

This clone was observed a few times. This rearrangement joins TRBV7-9 to TRBJ2-3, with 8 bases matching TRBD1. The CDR3 is 15 amino acids. Trimming removed 5 bases from V and 2 bases from J; junction bases left unmatched: 6. Germline V CDR1 and CDR2: SEHNR, FQNEAQ (reference sequence). In DNA form, the CDR3 reads TGTGCCAGCAGCCCCCGGGACAGGACCACAGATACGCAGTATTTT. This gives the protein CASSPRDRTTDTQYF.

This clone was seen at least ten times. The genes are TRBV7-2 and TRBJ2-7; the D gene is possibly TRBD2 (6 bases). Looked up from germline, CDR1 is SGHTA and CDR2 is FQGNSA. The V and J ends lost 7 bases and 3 bases respectively, with 16 bases between them. CDR3 length equals 14 residues. CDR3 in DNA: TGTGCCAGCACGCGGGGTCGGGGTGGCTACGAGCAGTACTTC. Translation: CASTRGRGGYEQYF.

By proportion, this clone is medium-sized (0.01 to 0.1%). This chain joins TRBV30 and TRBJ1-2; D possibly corresponds to TRBD1 (5 bases). V lost 8 bases and J lost 3, with 13 bases in between. The CDR3 extends over 12 amino acids. The V gene's germline CDR1 is GTSNPN and CDR2 SVGIG (reference sequence). The CDR3 here is CAQQGADYGYTF. CDR3 nucleotide sequence: TGTGCCCAACAAGGGGCGGACTATGGCTACACCTTC.

The sample holds many counts of this clone. The chain couples TRBV20-1 to TRBJ1-2; TRBD1 is a possible D gene (6 bases). Trimming left V 1 base short and J 2 bases short, with 11 bases between. Germline V CDR1 and CDR2: DFQATT, SNEGSKA (reference sequence). The CDR3 extends over 14 amino acids. CDR3 sequence: CSARGQGRNYGYTF. CDR3 nucleotides: TGCAGTGCTAGAGGGCAGGGGAGAAACTATGGCTACACCTTC.

This clone showed up just a few times. Other DNA sequences in the same sample also yield this CDR3. The V and J genes are TRBV7-2 and TRBJ2-7, with TRBD1 matching 7 bases. Germline values: CDR1 SGHTA, CDR2 FQGNSA. Trimming at V came to 0 bases and at J to 4 bases, leaving 6 bases not matched to a gene. This CDR3 is built from 15 residues. CDR3 loop: CASSLAGDSFYEQYF. The CDR3 nucleotides read TGTGCCAGCAGCTTAGCCGGGGACAGCTTTTACGAGCAGTACTTC.

About this clone: The missing conserved phenylalanine or tryptophan at the end of this CDR3 makes a read error likely. The DNA is left out, because the CDR3 cannot be placed on it with certainty; the CDR3 is given as TCRdb lists it. This chain uses TRBV19 with TRBJ1-2; TRBD1, the table's D call, lacks a check against the DNA. Germline V gene data show CDR1 as LNHDA and CDR2 as SQIVND (reference sequence). From its first to its last residue, the CDR3 has 12 amino acids. CDR3 in amino acids: CASSLEGAGCTL.

This clone was picked up a small number of times. The J gene is TRBJ1-5, the V gene TRBV6-1; TRBD1 matches 7 bases. This CDR3 is 16 amino acids long. CDR1 is MNHNS, CDR2 SASEGT, per germline. V dropped 6 bases and J dropped 1; count of bases not matched to a gene: 9. This CDR3 is CASRDPKQGSNQPQHF. In DNA form, the CDR3 reads TGTGCCAGCAGAGACCCCAAACAGGGGAGCAATCAGCCCCAGCATTTT.

This clone appeared a few times. This rearrangement joins TRBV5-1 to TRBJ1-2; no clear D. The length of the CDR3 is 14 residues. The V and J ends lost 0 bases and 1 base respectively, with 7 bases between them. CDR1 and CDR2 (germline): SGHRS, YFSETQ. The DNA for the CDR3 is TGCGCCAGCAGCTTGGGACAAGTTAACTATGGCTACACCTTC. This translates into CASSLGQVNYGYTF. The variable domain in full, with the rest retrieved from reference TRBV5-1 and TRBJ1-2, is KAGVTQTPRYLIKTRGQQVTLSCSPISGHRSVSWYQQTPGQGLQFLFEYFSETQRNKGNFPGRFSGRQFSNSRSEMNVSTLELGDSALYLCASSLGQVNYGYTFGSGTRLTVV.

This clone was picked up a small number of times. The rearrangement joins TRBV27 to TRBJ2-2, with 7 bases lining up with TRBD1. V lost 6 bases to trimming and J lost 0 bases; unmatched junction nucleotides: 10. The CDR3 loop spans 17 amino acids. From germline, CDR1 is MNHEY and CDR2 SMNVEV (reference sequence). DNA for the CDR3: TGTGCCAGCAGCCCAGGGCCGGGACAGTCGAACACCGGGGAGCTGTTTTTT. It translates to CASSPGPGQSNTGELFF.

The CDR3 here is CASSAGNYTF. CDR3 coding DNA: TGTGCCAGCAGCGCCGGGAACTACACCTTC. The chain carries TRBV30 and TRBJ1-2; D is ambiguous. V was shortened by 8 bases and J by 10 bases, with 14 bases between the two germline ends. This CDR3 is built from 10 residues. CDR1 is GTSNPN, CDR2 SVGIG, per germline (reference sequence).

In this sample, this clone turned up many times. This sequence joins TRBV5-1 and TRBJ2-2; 10 bases map to TRBD1. The CDR3 is made up of 16 amino acids. Germline V CDR1 and CDR2: SGHRS, YFSETQ. The V segment lost 4 bases and the J segment 5 bases; nucleotides outside the gene matches: 8. CDR3 nucleotide sequence: TGCGCCAGCAGCCCCCAAGGACAGGGGGGAACCGGGGAGCTGTTTTTT. Its translation: CASSPQGQGGTGELFF. The full variable domain, rest sourced from reference TRBV5-1 and TRBJ2-2, is KAGVTQTPRYLIKTRGQQVTLSCSPISGHRSVSWYQQTPGQGLQFLFEYFSETQRNKGNFPGRFSGRQFSNSRSEMNVSTLELGDSALYLCASSPQGQGGTGELFFGEGSRLTVL.

The chain couples TRBV11-3 to TRBJ2-3; D is undetermined. This CDR3 is built from 12 residues. Germline V gene sequence: CDR1 SGHNT, CDR2 YENEEA. The V end lost 3 bases, the J end lost 4 bases, and 5 bases lay between the germline ends. CDR3 protein: CASSFSADTQYF. CDR3 coding DNA: TGTGCCAGCAGCTTTTCCGCAGATACGCAGTATTTT.

At least ten counts were recorded for this clone. The chain uses TRBV6-1 and TRBJ2-7; TRBD1 matches 9 bases. CDR1 is MNHNS, CDR2 SASEGT, per germline. V dropped 7 bases and J dropped 6; count of bases not matched to a gene: 7. CDR3 length equals 13 residues. The CDR3 sequence: CASKGTGTIEQYF. DNA for the CDR3: TGTGCCAGCAAGGGGACAGGGACGATCGAGCAGTACTTC.

The rearrangement joins TRBV28 to TRBJ1-2; TRBD1 agrees at 9 bases. Trimming cost V 10 bases and J 7 bases; bases outside gene matches: 10. The CDR3 is made up of 13 amino acids. Germline-derived CDR1 and CDR2 are MDHEN and SYDVKM. The CDR3 is CATKQGADAGYTF. The CDR3 DNA follows: TGTGCCACCAAACAGGGGGCGGACGCTGGCTACACCTTC.

V usage is TRBV7-9 and J usage is TRBJ2-7; 9 nucleotides align to TRBD2. Germline CDR1 is SEHNR and CDR2 is FQNEAQ (reference sequence). J lost 4 bases, V lost 5 bases, and 12 bases had no gene match. The CDR3 spans 16 residues. CDR3 DNA: TGTGCCAGCAGCGCGCCTAGCGGGATGTCCCGTTACGAGCAGTACTTC. It codes for CASSAPSGMSRYEQYF. Full variable domain (remainder filled in from reference TRBV7-9 and TRBJ2-7): DTGVSQNPRHKITKRGQNVTFRCDPISEHNRLYWYRQTLGQGPEFLTYFQNEAQLEKSRLLSDRFSAERPKGSFSTLEIQRTEQGDSAMYLCASSAPSGMSRYEQYFGPGTRLTVT.

In this sample, this clone turned up many times. V is TRBV28 and J is TRBJ2-5; D ambiguous. Deletions cut 6 bases from V and 1 base from J, with 0 bases between. CDR1 is MDHEN and CDR2 is SYDVKM in the germline V gene. CDR3 length equals 10 residues. The CDR3 region is CASSQETQYF. In DNA form, the CDR3 reads TGTGCCAGCAGCCAAGAGACCCAGTACTTC.

This clone was counted a few times. The gene calls are TRBV20-1 and TRBJ1-1; maybe TRBD1 (5 bases). V lost 5 bases, J lost 7 bases, and 11 bases lay in between. This CDR3 is 11 amino acids long. Germline V lookup: CDR1 DFQATT, CDR2 SNEGSKA (reference sequence). The CDR3 here is CSAAGKREAFF. The CDR3 DNA reads as TGCAGTGCTGCAGGGAAACGTGAAGCTTTCTTT.

This clone was seen many times. The CDR3 sequence: CASSPRTGGDTEAFF. The CDR3 coding sequence is TGTGCCAGCAGTCCCCGGACAGGGGGGGACACTGAAGCTTTCTTT. The gene calls are TRBV27 and TRBJ1-1; 10 nucleotides align to TRBD1. The V segment lost 5 bases and the J segment 3 bases; nucleotides outside the gene matches: 6. The germline CDR1 and CDR2 sequences are MNHEY and SMNVEV (reference sequence). The CDR3 length is 15 residues.